These 30 T cell receptor beta chains came from one sample sequenced in a study of OX40 agonist ivuxolimab in advanced cancers. Repertoires were generated with immunoSEQ multiplex PCR, while TCRdb's copy carries only in-frame clones and drops some. The sample records roughly 62,000 clones, roughly 84% being singletons. The specimen was CD4+ or CD8+ T cells sorted from blood, collected in a trial of the OX40 agonist ivuxolimab. Every receptor here comes from an adult with an advanced solid tumor such as melanoma, head and neck, liver or kidney cancer.

The chain couples TRBV21-1 to TRBJ1-2. TRBV21-1 is a pseudogene segment. This CDR3 has 14 residues. This CDR3 is CASSKKRGGYGYTF. The CDR3 DNA follows: TGTGCCAGCAGCAAAAAAAGGGGGGGCTATGGCTACACCTTC.

V is TRBV15 and J is TRBJ1-5; the D gene is possibly TRBD1 (6 bases). V shed 5 bases and J shed 7 bases, with 15 bases lying between them. Germline values: CDR1 LNHNV, CDR2 YYDKDF (reference sequence). The CDR3 has 14 amino acids. The CDR3, as DNA: TGTGCCACCAGCCCAGGGGCCTCTAAACAGCCCCAGCATTTT. Its protein is CATSPGASKQPQHF. The full variable domain, with the rest looked up from reference TRBV15 and TRBJ1-5, is DAMVIQNPRYQVTQFGKPVTLSCSQTLNHNVMYWYQQKSSQAPKLLFHYYDKDFNNEADTPDNFQSRRPNTSFCFLDIRSPGLGDTAMYLCATSPGASKQPQHFGDGTRLSIL.

The chain links TRBV6-6 to TRBJ1-1; weak D call: TRBD1 (5 bases). The V gene's germline CDR1 is MNHNY and CDR2 SVGAGI (reference sequence). The CDR3 loop spans 15 amino acids. V shed 0 bases and J shed 0 bases, with 8 bases lying between them. The CDR3 sequence is CASSYSWGVNTEAFF. CDR3 nucleotide sequence: TGTGCCAGCAGTTACTCGTGGGGGGTGAACACTGAAGCTTTCTTT.

This rearrangement joins TRBV5-1 to TRBJ2-1; D tentatively reads TRBD1 or TRBD2 (5 bases each). Germline V gene lookup returns CDR1 SGHRS and CDR2 YFSETQ. Trimming pared 0 bases from V and 3 bases from J, leaving 16 bases between. This CDR3 spans 17 amino acids. CDR3 DNA sequence: TGCGCCAGCAGCTTGGAAGTAGACGGGGCTAGCTACAATGAGCAGTTCTTC. Translated: CASSLEVDGASYNEQFF.

The chain uses TRBV11-1 and TRBJ2-1; D might be TRBD2 (7 bases). This CDR3 comprises 14 residues. CDR1 is SGHAT, CDR2 FQDESV, per germline (reference sequence). V was cut by 6 bases and J by 1 base, with 10 bases left in between. CDR3: CASRGGLSYNEQFF. CDR3 in DNA: TGTGCCAGCAGGGGGGGGCTTTCCTACAATGAGCAGTTCTTC.

The chain couples TRBV10-3 to TRBJ2-5, with 7 bases lining up with TRBD1. V lost 6 bases to trimming and J lost 1 base; unmatched junction nucleotides: 2. The CDR3 is 13 residues long. CDR1 and CDR2 (germline): ENHRY, SYGVKD. This chain's CDR3 is CAIRGQSQETQYF. The CDR3 bases are TGTGCCATCAGGGGACAGTCCCAAGAGACCCAGTACTTC.

The J gene is TRBJ1-3, the V gene TRBV28; D gene uncertain. The CDR3 consists of 19 residues. V dropped 5 bases and J dropped 4 bases, with 27 bases sitting between them. The germline V gene has CDR1 MDHEN and CDR2 SYDVKM. CDR3 bases: TGTGCCAGCAGTGTAATCGGGTCCTTTAACCCGGCGTCAGGAAACACCATATATTTT. Amino acids: CASSVIGSFNPASGNTIYF.

The genes are TRBV10-3 and TRBJ2-7; 7 bases are shared with TRBD1. The CDR3 length is 14 residues. Germline V gives CDR1 ENHRY, CDR2 SYGVKD. Losses at the gene ends were 7 bases for V and 3 bases for J; bases not matched to a gene: 9. CDR3 protein: CAIKGRDSSYEQYF. The DNA of the CDR3 is TGTGCCATCAAGGGCAGGGACAGCAGCTACGAGCAGTACTTC.

The chain recombines TRBV18 with TRBJ2-3; tentatively, D is TRBD2 (7 bases). The ends were cut back, 1 base at V and 3 bases at J, with 14 bases in the middle. The CDR3 consists of 16 residues. Germline V gene data show CDR1 as KGHSH and CDR2 as LQKENI. The CDR3 is CASSPRSGGATDTQYF. In nucleotides, the CDR3 is TGTGCCAGCTCACCACGCTCGGGGGGCGCTACAGATACGCAGTATTTT.

The chain is built from TRBV5-4 and TRBJ2-7, with a tentative D call TRBD2 (6 bases). Trimming removed 0 bases from V and 6 bases from J, with 22 bases in between. CDR3 length: 17 amino acids. CDR1 SGHNT and CDR2 YYREEE come from the germline V gene (reference sequence). The CDR3 bases are TGTGCCAGCAGCTTGGGCATGGAGGGAGGCCGCAGCGGCGAGCAGTACTTC. Protein sequence: CASSLGMEGGRSGEQYF.

The chain employs TRBV6-1 and TRBJ2-3; TRBD2 aligns across 7 bases. This CDR3 has 13 residues. CDR1 MNHNS and CDR2 SASEGT come from the germline V gene. The V segment lost 2 bases and the J segment 11 bases; nucleotides outside the gene matches: 7. As DNA, the CDR3 is TGTGCCAGCAGTGAATTTCCTCTAGCGGAGCAGTATTTT. Translating it yields CASSEFPLAEQYF.

The chain has TRBV6-5 and TRBJ2-7, with a tentative D call TRBD1 (5 bases). V was cut by 3 bases and J by 2 bases, with 14 bases left in between. The CDR3 length is 15 residues. Germline V CDR1 and CDR2: MNHEY, SVGAGI. The CDR3 sequence is CASSYRAGRTYEQYF. DNA for the CDR3: TGTGCCAGCAGTTATCGGGCAGGGCGAACCTACGAGCAGTACTTC.

V usage is TRBV5-1 and J usage is TRBJ1-1; D gene ambiguous. The CDR3 covers 14 residues. V was shortened by 2 bases and J by 4 bases, with 12 bases between the two germline ends. Germline V gene lookup returns CDR1 SGHRS and CDR2 YFSETQ. CDR3 sequence (DNA): TGCGCCAGCAGCTTTGGGCCTGGGAGCACTGAAGCTTTCTTT. Translation: CASSFGPGSTEAFF.

This clone appeared a single time. The chain couples TRBV19 to TRBJ2-2; D possibly uses TRBD1 or TRBD2 (5 bases each). Trimming took 5 bases from V and 7 from J, leaving 11 bases between them. Germline lookup yields CDR1 LNHDA and CDR2 SQIVND (reference sequence). The CDR3 totals 13 residues. CDR3 residues: CASSPGRVGELFF. The CDR3 coding sequence is TGTGCCAGTAGTCCGGGGCGGGTCGGGGAGCTGTTTTTT.

The V and J genes are TRBV11-2 and TRBJ2-5, with TRBD2 matching 8 bases. Trimming at V came to 1 base and at J to 4 bases, leaving 8 bases not matched to a gene. The length of the CDR3 is 16 residues. In germline, CDR1 is SGHAT, CDR2 FQNNGV. Written as DNA, the CDR3 is TGTGCCAGCAGCTTAGGAGGGACTAGGAAAATAGAGACCCAGTACTTC. This gives the protein CASSLGGTRKIETQYF.

The chain recombines TRBV19 with TRBJ2-1; TRBD2 agrees at 10 bases. The CDR3 spans 14 residues. Trimming took 3 bases from V and 8 from J; bases not matched to a gene: 4. CDR1 is LNHDA, CDR2 SQIVND, per germline (reference sequence). The DNA for the CDR3 is TGTGCCAGTAGTATCCAGCGGGGGGGGCATGAGCAGTTCTTC. Translating it yields CASSIQRGGHEQFF.

The chain combines TRBV6-5 with TRBJ2-3, with D perhaps matching TRBD2 (6 bases). The CDR3 has 15 residues. V lost 6 bases, J lost 2 bases, and 15 bases lay in between. Germline assignment: CDR1 MNHEY and CDR2 SVGAGI. CDR3 in amino acids: CASRKGAGDTDTQYF. The CDR3 DNA reads as TGTGCCAGCAGGAAAGGAGCGGGTGACACAGATACGCAGTATTTT.

Only one count was recorded for this clone. The V call is TRBV5-8, the J call TRBJ2-3; D is unresolved. Germline V CDR1 and CDR2: SGHTS, YDEGEE. The CDR3 totals 14 residues. V shed 4 bases and J shed 0 bases, with 9 bases lying between them. The CDR3 nucleotides read TGTGCCAGCAGCCTCAGAGACAGCACAGATACGCAGTATTTT. This gives the protein CASSLRDSTDTQYF. Full variable domain (missing parts from reference TRBV5-8 and TRBJ2-3): EAGVTQSPTHLIKTRGQQATLRCSPISGHTSVYWYQQALGLGLQFLLWYDEGEERNRGNFPPRFSGRQFPNYSSELNVNALELEDSALYLCASSLRDSTDTQYFGPGTRLTVL.

The chain links TRBV2 to TRBJ1-2; D not certain. The CDR3 is 13 residues long. The germline gives CDR1 SNHLY, CDR2 FYNNEI. V lost 6 bases to trimming and J lost 0 bases, with 8 bases between them. The CDR3 reads CASSYRANYGYTF. CDR3 sequence (DNA): TGTGCCAGCAGCTACCGGGCTAACTATGGCTACACCTTC.

The V call is TRBV18, the J call TRBJ1-5; D gene uncertain. This CDR3 is built from 14 residues. Trimming left V 6 bases short and J 1 base short, with 10 bases between. CDR1 is KGHSH, CDR2 LQKENI, per germline. CDR3 amino acids: CASSKEESNQPQHF. CDR3 nucleotides: TGTGCCAGCTCCAAGGAAGAGAGCAATCAGCCCCAGCATTTT.

This chain links TRBV9 with TRBJ2-7; TRBD2 matches 7 bases. Unmatched junction bases numbered 13, after V lost 3 bases and J lost 4 bases. Germline V gives CDR1 SGDLS, CDR2 YYNGEE. CDR3 length: 16 amino acids. CDR3 sequence reads: CASSAGPGASGYEQYF. CDR3 nucleotide sequence: TGTGCCAGCAGCGCCGGACCTGGGGCTAGCGGTTACGAGCAGTACTTC.

This clone rates as medium-sized (0.01 to 0.1%). As DNA, the CDR3 is TGTGCCAGCAGTTCCGGGAACTATGGCTACACCTTC. Protein sequence: CASSSGNYGYTF. V gene TRBV28 combines with J gene TRBJ1-2, with unresolved D. Germline V gene lookup returns CDR1 MDHEN and CDR2 SYDVKM. V lost 4 bases, J lost 2 bases, and 5 bases lay in between. CDR3 length: 12 residues.

The chain employs TRBV14 and TRBJ1-4; 7 bases line up with TRBD1. The length of the CDR3 is 15 residues. After removal of 1 base from V and 7 bases from J, the junction contained 6 bases not matched to a gene. Germline V gives CDR1 SGHDN, CDR2 FVKESK. This chain's CDR3 is CASSQGLTGSEKLFF. CDR3 bases: TGTGCCAGCAGCCAAGGCCTGACAGGGTCTGAAAAACTGTTTTTT.

This chain joins TRBV11-1 and TRBJ2-7; D uncertain. This CDR3 is 14 amino acids long. CDR1 is SGHAT and CDR2 is FQDESV in the germline V gene (reference sequence). The V gene lost 1 base and the J gene lost 3 bases, with 10 bases spanning the gap. CDR3 DNA: TGTGCCAGCAGCTTAGACCTAGGGAACTACGAGCAGTACTTC. Translated: CASSLDLGNYEQYF.

J is TRBJ2-5 and V is TRBV4-1; maybe TRBD1 (5 bases). The CDR3 extends over 15 amino acids. Germline CDR1 and CDR2: MGHRA and YSYEKL. V lost 1 base and J lost 0, with 9 bases in between. The DNA of the CDR3 is TGCGCCAGCAGCCAAGCCCCGACAGACCAAGAGACCCAGTACTTC. It is translated as CASSQAPTDQETQYF.

The J gene is TRBJ2-5, the V gene TRBV7-9; 12 nucleotides align to TRBD1. With 5 bases clipped from V and 5 bases from J, the junction kept 9 bases outside the gene matches. There are 16 residues in the CDR3. Per germline, CDR1 SEHNR and CDR2 FQNEAQ (reference sequence). CDR3 bases: TGTGCCAGCAGCGTAAGGGGACAGGGGGCGCGTGAGACCCAGTACTTC. Translation: CASSVRGQGARETQYF.

This chain uses TRBV18 with TRBJ2-7; D is possibly TRBD1 (5 bases). Trimming cost V 4 bases and J 4 bases, with 14 bases left between them. Looked up from germline, CDR1 is KGHSH and CDR2 is LQKENI. CDR3 size: 14 residues. DNA for the CDR3: TGTGCCAGCTCACTGAGAGACAGTCGGTACGAGCAGTACTTC. Protein product: CASSLRDSRYEQYF.

The sample holds a few counts of this clone. This sequence joins TRBV6-5 and TRBJ2-5; tentative D call: TRBD2 (6 bases). The CDR3 covers 16 residues. V lost 0 bases, J lost 6 bases, and 17 bases lay in between. CDR1 is MNHEY and CDR2 is SVGAGI in the germline V gene. As DNA, the CDR3 is TGTGCCAGCAGTTACTCGGGGAGGCAGGGCAAAAAGACCCAGTACTTC. Its translation: CASSYSGRQGKKTQYF.

The chain combines TRBV7-8 with TRBJ2-3; D is perhaps TRBD2 (5 bases). Germline CDR1 SGHVS, CDR2 FQNEAQ. Between the trimmed V and J ends, which lost 4 bases and 0 bases, there was a span of 14 bases. CDR3 size: 16 residues. CDR3 coding DNA: TGTGCCAGCAGCTCCTCGGGCGGGTCTAGCACAGATACGCAGTATTTT. Protein: CASSSSGGSSTDTQYF.

V and J are TRBV19 and TRBJ1-4; 8 positions agree with TRBD1. The germline gives CDR1 LNHDA, CDR2 SQIVND (reference sequence). J was trimmed by 2 bases and V by 10 bases; bases with no gene match: 9. This CDR3 has 15 residues. CDR3: CATSTTGDTNEKLFF. In nucleotides, the CDR3 is TGTGCCACATCGACGACAGGGGACACTAATGAAAAACTGTTTTTT. The full variable domain, rest sourced from reference TRBV19 and TRBJ1-4, is DGGITQSPKYLFRKEGQNVTLSCEQNLNHDAMYWYRQDPGQGLRLIYYSQIVNDFQKGDIAEGYSVSREKKESFPLTVTSAQKNPTAFYLCATSTTGDTNEKLFFGSGTQLSVL.